One and the same sample provided the 5 T cell receptor beta chains below, sequenced in a study of T cell repertoires in cytomegalovirus infection. The antigens these receptors bind are not known. TCRdb passed the reads through MiXCR, listing each CDR3 protein once. The sample includes about 830,000 distinct CDR3 sequences, approximately 29% of them seen just once. The specimen was cultured CD8+ T cells from PBMCs, collected from culture after CMV antigen stimulation. The source is a human donor in good health (CMV status not recorded). Some clones in this sample may be carry-over from other donors' samples.

The rearrangement links TRBV5-4 to TRBJ1-3, with D possibly TRBD1 on 5 matching bases. The CDR3 loop spans 15 amino acids. Germline V lookup: CDR1 SGHNT, CDR2 YYREEE (reference sequence). V was clipped by 3 bases and J by 0 bases, with 10 bases between them. CDR3 sequence reads: CASSSQGYSGNTIYF. As DNA, the CDR3 is TGTGCCAGCAGCTCCCAGGGTTACTCTGGAAACACCATATATTTT.

The rearrangement joins TRBV19 to TRBJ2-6; D call uncertain. This CDR3 is built from 16 residues. Germline CDR1 and CDR2: LNHDA and SQIVND (reference sequence). V was trimmed by 5 bases and J by 0 bases, leaving 11 bases between them. The CDR3 reads CASSPPQLSGANVLTF. The CDR3 DNA sequence: TGTGCCAGTAGTCCCCCACAACTCTCTGGGGCCAACGTCCTGACTTTC.

Notes on this clonotype: One end of the junction does not line up with germline, which may come from a read error. The rearrangement links TRBV7-7 to TRBJ2-1; weak D call: TRBD2 (6 bases). Germline CDR1 is SSHAT and CDR2 is FNYEAQ (reference sequence). The CDR3 loop spans 13 amino acids. CDR3 amino acids: CASSTSSGLEQFF. DNA for the CDR3: TGTGCTAGCAGCACTTCTTCGGGACTTGAGCAGTTCTTC.

The chain employs TRBV27 and TRBJ2-5; D uncertain. Deletions cut 5 bases from V and 1 base from J, with 14 bases between. Germline CDR1 and CDR2: MNHEY and SMNVEV (reference sequence). The CDR3 sequence is 15 residues long. In nucleotides, the CDR3 is TGTGCCAGCAGTCCCTTCTCCGGACGCCAAGAGACCCAGTACTTC. It codes for CASSPFSGRQETQYF.

The chain recombines TRBV6-5 with TRBJ1-2, with 8 bases identical to TRBD1. V lost 6 bases to trimming and J lost 3 bases; unmatched junction nucleotides: 12. The CDR3 has 16 residues. Germline loops: CDR1 MNHEY, CDR2 SVGAGI. The CDR3 nucleotides are TGTGCCAGCAGCCACCCCGAAGACAGGGGTCACTATGGCTACACCTTC. Amino acids: CASSHPEDRGHYGYTF.